The clone carrying this T cell receptor beta chain came up a few times. Its antigen is unidentified. The data were taken from a study of blood T cells in healthy people across ages. Findings and limits, study-wide: Strongly correlated with naive T cell percentage was TCR beta diversity. A greater number of naive CD4+ cells and higher diversity distinguished long-lived donors from aged donors.

PCR was performed a second time for 7 to 11 cycles using a sample-barcoded 5' primer and a J-beta primer mix. Every cDNA molecule bore a tag from a template-switch adaptor containing 12 random nucleotides. TCRdb re-analysed the 5' RACE reads in MiXCR, keeping a single row per CDR3 protein. The data hold about 800,000 distinct CDR3 sequences, with 58% observed a single time. V was cut by 5 bases and J by 2 bases, with 11 bases left in between. The CDR3 has 13 residues. Germline-derived CDR1 and CDR2 are DFQATT and SNEGSKA (reference sequence). Healthy individuals of Caucasian origin from Russia, aged roughly 6 to 90, served as donors.

The rearrangement uses TRBV20-1 and TRBJ2-3; D may correspond to TRBD1 or TRBD2 (7 bases each). This TCR derives from a young man in good health. The sample was blood. The CDR3 region has the DNA TGCAGTGCTCAGGGGGGGCCCACAGATACGCAGTATTTT. Protein sequence: CSAQGGPTDTQYF.